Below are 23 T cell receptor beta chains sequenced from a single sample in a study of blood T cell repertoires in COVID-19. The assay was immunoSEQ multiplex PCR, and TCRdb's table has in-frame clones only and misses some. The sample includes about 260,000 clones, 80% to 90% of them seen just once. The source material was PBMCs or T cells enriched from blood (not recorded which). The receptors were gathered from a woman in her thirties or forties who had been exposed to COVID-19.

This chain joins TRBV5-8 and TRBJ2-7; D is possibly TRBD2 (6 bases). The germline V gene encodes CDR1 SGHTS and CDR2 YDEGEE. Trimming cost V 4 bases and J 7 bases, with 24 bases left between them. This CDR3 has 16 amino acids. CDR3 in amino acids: CASSQGRPFMGGEQYV. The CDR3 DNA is TGTGCCAGCAGCCAGGGTCGGCCCTTCATGGGGGGAGAGCAGTACGTC.

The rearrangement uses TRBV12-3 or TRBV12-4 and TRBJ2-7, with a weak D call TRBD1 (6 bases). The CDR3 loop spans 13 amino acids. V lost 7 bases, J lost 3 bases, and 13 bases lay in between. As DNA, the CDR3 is TGTGCCAGCAAAGGGATAGGGGGCTACGAGCAGTACTTC. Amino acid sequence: CASKGIGGYEQYF.

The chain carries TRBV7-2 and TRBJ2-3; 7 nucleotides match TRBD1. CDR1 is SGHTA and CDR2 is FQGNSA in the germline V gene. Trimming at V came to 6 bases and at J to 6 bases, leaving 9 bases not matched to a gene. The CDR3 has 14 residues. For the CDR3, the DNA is TGTGCCAGCAGTTATTATGGACAGGCTGATACGCAGTATTTT. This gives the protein CASSYYGQADTQYF.

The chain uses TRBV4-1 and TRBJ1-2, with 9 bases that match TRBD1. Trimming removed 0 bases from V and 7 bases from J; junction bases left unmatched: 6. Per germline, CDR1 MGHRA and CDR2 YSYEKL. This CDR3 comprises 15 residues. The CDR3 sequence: CASSQDYRGRRGYTF. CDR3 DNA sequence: TGCGCCAGCAGCCAAGACTACAGGGGGCGTCGTGGCTACACCTTC.

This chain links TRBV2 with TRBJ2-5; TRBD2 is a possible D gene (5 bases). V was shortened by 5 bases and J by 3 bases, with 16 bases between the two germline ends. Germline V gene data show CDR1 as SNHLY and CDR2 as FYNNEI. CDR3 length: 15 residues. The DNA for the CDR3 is TGTGCCAGCAGTCAAGGGAGCACCTACGAAGAGACCCAGTACTTC. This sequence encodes CASSQGSTYEETQYF.

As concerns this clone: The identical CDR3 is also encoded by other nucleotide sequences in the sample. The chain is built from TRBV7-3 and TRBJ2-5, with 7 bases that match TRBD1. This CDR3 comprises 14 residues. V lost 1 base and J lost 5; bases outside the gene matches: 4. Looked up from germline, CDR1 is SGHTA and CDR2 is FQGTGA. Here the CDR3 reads CASSLNRGSETQYF. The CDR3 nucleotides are TGTGCCAGCAGCTTAAACAGGGGCTCGGAGACCCAGTACTTC.

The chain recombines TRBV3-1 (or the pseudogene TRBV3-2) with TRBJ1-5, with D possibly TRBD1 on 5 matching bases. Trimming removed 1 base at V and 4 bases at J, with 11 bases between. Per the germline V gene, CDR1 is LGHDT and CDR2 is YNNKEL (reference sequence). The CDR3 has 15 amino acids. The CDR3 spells CASSQVGGANQPQHF. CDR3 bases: TGTGCCAGCAGCCAAGTGGGAGGGGCAAATCAGCCCCAGCATTTT.

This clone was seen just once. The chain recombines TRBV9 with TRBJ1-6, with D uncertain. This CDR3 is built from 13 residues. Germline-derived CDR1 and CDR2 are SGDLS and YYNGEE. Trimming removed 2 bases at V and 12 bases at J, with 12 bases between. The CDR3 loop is CASSVDKGEPLHF. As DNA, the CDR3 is TGTGCCAGCAGCGTGGATAAGGGAGAACCCCTCCACTTT.

In DNA, the CDR3 is TGTGCCAGCAGTAAAGAGACAGGGTACGAGCAGTACTTC. This translates into CASSKETGYEQYF. The rearrangement links TRBV2 to TRBJ2-7, with 7 bases lining up with TRBD1. V was pared by 5 bases and J by 4 bases, with 5 bases of the junction left unmatched. This CDR3 region has 13 residues. Germline V CDR1 and CDR2: SNHLY, FYNNEI.

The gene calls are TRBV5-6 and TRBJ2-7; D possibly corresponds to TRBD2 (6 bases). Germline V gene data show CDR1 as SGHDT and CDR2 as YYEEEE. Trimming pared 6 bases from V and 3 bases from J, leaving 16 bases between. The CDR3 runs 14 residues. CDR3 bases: TGTGCCAGCAAGGCCCGGGAGCGTCGCTACGAGCAGTACGTC. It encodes CASKARERRYEQYV.

CDR3 sequence: CASTLANQPQHF. CDR3 in DNA: TGTGCCAGCACCCTAGCTAATCAGCCCCAGCATTTT. This chain links TRBV28 with TRBJ1-5; D unclear. Germline CDR1 is MDHEN and CDR2 is SYDVKM. V lost 7 bases and J lost 4, with 8 bases in between. The length of the CDR3 is 12 residues. The full variable domain, in which reference TRBV28 and TRBJ1-5 provide the parts outside the CDR3, is DVKVTQSSRYLVKRTGEKVFLECVQDMDHENMFWYRQDPGLGLRLIYFSYDVKMKEKGDIPEGYSVSREKKERFSLILESASTNQTSMYLCASTLANQPQHFGDGTRLSIL.

The CDR3 DNA reads as TGTGCCAGCAGCTTGCTGGACAGGTACAACTATGGCTACACCTTC. Protein product: CASSLLDRYNYGYTF. V is TRBV5-8 and J is TRBJ1-2; 7 positions match TRBD1. Germline V gene sequence: CDR1 SGHTS, CDR2 YDEGEE. CDR3 length equals 15 residues. The J segment lost 2 bases and the V segment lost 1 base, leaving 5 bases of the junction unmatched.

The CDR3 region has the DNA TGTGCCAGCAGTCCCAGGCCCCCTAACTATGGCTACACCTTC. Encoded protein: CASSPRPPNYGYTF. The chain employs TRBV28 and TRBJ1-2; D gene uncertain. The germline V gene has CDR1 MDHEN and CDR2 SYDVKM. This CDR3 is 14 amino acids long. Deletions cut 5 bases from V and 0 bases from J, with 10 bases between.

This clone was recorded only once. As DNA, the CDR3 is TGTGCCAGCACCGAGGGACTAGCTCCCCCAGATACGCAGTATTTT. Encoded protein: CASTEGLAPPDTQYF. This chain connects TRBV5-5 to TRBJ2-3; 9 nucleotides match TRBD2. The CDR3 has 15 residues. The germline CDR1 and CDR2 sequences are SGHKS and YYEKEE (reference sequence). J was trimmed by 4 bases and V by 6 bases; bases with no gene match: 9.

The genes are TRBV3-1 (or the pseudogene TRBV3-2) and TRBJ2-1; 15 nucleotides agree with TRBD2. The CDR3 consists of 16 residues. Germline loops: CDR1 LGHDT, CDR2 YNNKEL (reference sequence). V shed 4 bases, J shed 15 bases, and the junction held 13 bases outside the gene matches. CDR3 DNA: TGTGCCAGCAGCCCAAAAGGACTAGCGGGGGGGACCCGCCTGTTCTTC. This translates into CASSPKGLAGGTRLFF.

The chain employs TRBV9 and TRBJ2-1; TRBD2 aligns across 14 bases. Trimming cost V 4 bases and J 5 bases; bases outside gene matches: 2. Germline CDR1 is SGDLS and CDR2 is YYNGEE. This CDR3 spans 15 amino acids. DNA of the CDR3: TGTGCCAGCAGCTTGGGACTAGCGGGGGACAATGAGCAGTTCTTC. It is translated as CASSLGLAGDNEQFF.

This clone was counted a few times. CDR3 nucleotides: TGCAGCGCCGAGGTTGTGGGGGCATTTGGCTACACCTTC. It is translated as CSAEVVGAFGYTF. The chain recombines TRBV29-1 with TRBJ1-2, with D perhaps TRBD1 (6 bases). V lost 7 bases and J lost 7, with 19 bases in between. This CDR3 comprises 13 residues. Germline V gene sequence: CDR1 SQVTM, CDR2 ANQGSEA. Using reference TRBV29-1 and TRBJ1-2 for the parts outside the CDR3, the full variable domain is SAVISQKPSRDICQRGTSLTIQCQVDSQVTMMFWYRQQPGQSLTLIATANQGSEATYESGFVIDKFPISRPNLTFSTLTVSNMSPEDSSIYLCSAEVVGAFGYTFGSGTRLTVV.

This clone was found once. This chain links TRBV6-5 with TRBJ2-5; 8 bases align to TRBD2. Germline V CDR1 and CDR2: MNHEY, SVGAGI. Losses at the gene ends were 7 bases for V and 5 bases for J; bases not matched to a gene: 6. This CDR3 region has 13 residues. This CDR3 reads CASKTSVVETQYF. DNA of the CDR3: TGTGCCAGCAAGACTAGCGTCGTGGAGACCCAGTACTTC.

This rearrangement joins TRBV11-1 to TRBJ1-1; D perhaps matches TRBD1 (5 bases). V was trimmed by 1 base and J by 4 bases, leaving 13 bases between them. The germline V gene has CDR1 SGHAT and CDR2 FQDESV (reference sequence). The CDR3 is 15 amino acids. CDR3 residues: CASSLDRGRGTEAFF. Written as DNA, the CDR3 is TGTGCCAGCAGCTTAGATAGGGGCCGAGGCACTGAAGCTTTCTTT.

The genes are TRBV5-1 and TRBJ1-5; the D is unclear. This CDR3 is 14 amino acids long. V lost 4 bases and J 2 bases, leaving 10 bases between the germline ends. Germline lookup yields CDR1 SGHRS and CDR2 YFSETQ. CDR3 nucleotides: TGCGCCAGCAGCCCCTACGGGGGCAATCAGCCCCAGCATTTT. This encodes CASSPYGGNQPQHF.

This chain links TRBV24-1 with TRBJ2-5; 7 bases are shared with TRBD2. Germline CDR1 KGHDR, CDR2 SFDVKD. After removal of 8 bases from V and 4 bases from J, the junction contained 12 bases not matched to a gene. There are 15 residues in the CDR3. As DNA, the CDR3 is TGTGCCACCACCCCCTGGGGAGGCGGGGGAGAGACCCAGTACTTC. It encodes CATTPWGGGGETQYF.

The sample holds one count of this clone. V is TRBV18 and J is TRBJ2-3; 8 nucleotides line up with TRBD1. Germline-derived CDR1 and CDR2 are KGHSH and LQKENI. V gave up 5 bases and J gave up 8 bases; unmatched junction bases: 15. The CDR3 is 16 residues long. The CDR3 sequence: CASSSKVGQGIVTQYF. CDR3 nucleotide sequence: TGTGCCAGCTCATCCAAAGTAGGACAGGGAATCGTTACGCAGTATTTT.

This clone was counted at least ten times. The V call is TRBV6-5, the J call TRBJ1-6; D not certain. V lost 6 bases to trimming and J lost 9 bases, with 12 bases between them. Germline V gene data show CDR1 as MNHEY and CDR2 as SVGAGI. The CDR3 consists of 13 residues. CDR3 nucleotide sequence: TGTGCCAGCAGCTTATTGGCCAGTTCACCCCTCCACTTT. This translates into CASSLLASSPLHF.